This TCR beta chain came from a study of monozygotic twins with cystic fibrosis. Study overall: Libraries were built from around 3 micrograms of fragmented DNA using around 14 PCR cycles.

Comments on this clone: The antigen remains undetermined.

Germline lookup yields CDR1 SGHTS and CDR2 YDEGEE. The CDR3 length is 14 residues. The V end was cut by 0 bases, the J end by 2 bases, with 8 bases between. Repertoires were generated with immunoSEQ multiplex PCR, while TCRdb's copy carries only in-frame clones and drops some. The sample records 14,000 to 15,000 clones, about 88% being singletons. The study, taken as a whole, reports: V usage most resembled the co-twin in 13 of 16 pairs. Median Simpson clonality of approximately 0.009 suggested naive T cells predominated.

The TCR comes from a boy younger than 18 with cystic fibrosis. Specimen: blood. The chain has TRBV5-8 and TRBJ1-2; maybe TRBD1 (6 bases). The CDR3 nucleotides are TGTGCCAGCAGCTTGGGGGGGCAGAACTATGGCTACACCTTC. Its translation: CASSLGGQNYGYTF.